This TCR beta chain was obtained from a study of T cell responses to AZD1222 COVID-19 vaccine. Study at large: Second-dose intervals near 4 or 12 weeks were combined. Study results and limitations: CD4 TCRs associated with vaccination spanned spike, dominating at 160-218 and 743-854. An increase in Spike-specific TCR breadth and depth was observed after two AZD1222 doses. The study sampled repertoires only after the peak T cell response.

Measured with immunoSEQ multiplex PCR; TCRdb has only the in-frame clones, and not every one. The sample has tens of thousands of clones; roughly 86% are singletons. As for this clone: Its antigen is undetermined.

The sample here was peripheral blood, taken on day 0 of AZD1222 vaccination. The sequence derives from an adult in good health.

CDR3 amino acids: CASSVVGGNEQYF. For the CDR3, the DNA is TGTGCCAGCAGCGTAGTTGGGGGCAACGAGCAGTACTTC. The chain is built from TRBV9 and TRBJ2-7; maybe TRBD1 (6 bases). CDR3 length: 13 residues. The germline V gene has CDR1 SGDLS and CDR2 YYNGEE. V lost 0 bases and J lost 5, with 9 bases in between.